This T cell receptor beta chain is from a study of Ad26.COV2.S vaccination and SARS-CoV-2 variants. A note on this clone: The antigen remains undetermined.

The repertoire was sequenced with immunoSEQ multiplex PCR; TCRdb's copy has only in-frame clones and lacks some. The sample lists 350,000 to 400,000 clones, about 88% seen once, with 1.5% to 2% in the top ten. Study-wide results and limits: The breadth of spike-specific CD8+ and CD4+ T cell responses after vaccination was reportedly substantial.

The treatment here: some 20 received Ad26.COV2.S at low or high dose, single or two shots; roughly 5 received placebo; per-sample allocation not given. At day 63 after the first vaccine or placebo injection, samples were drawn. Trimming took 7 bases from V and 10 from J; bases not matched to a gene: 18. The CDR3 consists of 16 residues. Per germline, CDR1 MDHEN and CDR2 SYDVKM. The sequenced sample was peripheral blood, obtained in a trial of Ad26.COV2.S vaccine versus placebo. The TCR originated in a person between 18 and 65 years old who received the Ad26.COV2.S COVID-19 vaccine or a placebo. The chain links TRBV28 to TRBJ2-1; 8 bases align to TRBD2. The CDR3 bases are TGTGCCAGCACCCCACGGGGGGGAGAACAACCGGTAGAGCAGTTCTTC. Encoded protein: CASTPRGGEQPVEQFF.